This T cell receptor (beta chain) is drawn from a study of T cell repertoires in cytomegalovirus infection. About the research overall: It was the public TCR beta signatures that indicated both CMV infection and matching HLA type. General study findings and limits: Across the ex vivo response, the dominant clonotypes were HLA-C-restricted CMV-specific TCR beta clonotypes.

As for this clonotype: Its antigen remains unknown.

The germline V gene has CDR1 MGHRA and CDR2 YSYEKL. The V segment lost 2 bases and the J segment 0 bases; nucleotides outside the gene matches: 6. The CDR3 extends over 16 amino acids. In TCRdb, the reads were re-called with MiXCR into one record per CDR3 protein. The sample lists about 100,000 distinct CDR3 sequences; about a quarter were seen once. The sample consisted of CD8+ T cells from PBMCs. The chain carries TRBV4-1 and TRBJ1-2, with 7 bases fitting TRBD1. The receptor's source is a human donor in good health (CMV status not recorded). Some clones in this sample may be carry-over from other donors' samples. The CDR3 sequence: CASSQSTGDANYGYTF. The CDR3 DNA follows: TGCGCCAGCAGCCAATCTACAGGGGACGCTAACTATGGCTACACCTTC.